The subject of this entry is one TCR beta chain. This clone was detected only once. Its antigen is currently not known. Per-base quality was not reported, and no clone a single base away is much larger than it. These data come from a study of T cell responses to AZD1222 COVID-19 vaccine (dated by TCRdb to about 2021). Study-level background: AZD1222 recipients with second doses at about 4 weeks or about 12 weeks were pooled, because spike-specific TCR depth and breadth did not differ between schedules. A total of 233 trial participants underwent TCR sequencing, of whom about 200 had received two doses of AZD1222 and 26 had received two doses of the MenACWY control vaccine. Trial participants were enrolled by age into 18-55, 56-69 and 70-plus year subgroups, with about 150, 27 and 61 TCR-sequenced participants respectively. Paper-wide results and their limitations: Nearly half of unique spike-specific TCRs reportedly recognized epitopes outside regions mutated in the B.1.351 and B.1.1.7 variants. A significant rise in spike-specific TCR breadth and depth was observed after two AZD1222 doses relative to day 0 and relative to MenACWY recipients. Most participants were white British and females outnumbered males, and the authors suggested that clonal diversity may have been underestimated. In the small 56-69-year group, the increase in depth fell short of significance, most likely because of low power. Conclusions about previously exposed vaccinees are limited because only six or seven AZD1222 recipients were SARS-CoV-2 seropositive at baseline. Because no samples from the day 14 peak response were available, repertoires could be characterized only after the peak T cell response. The vaccine-associated CD4 TCRs covered the entire spike protein, and the dominant responses fell in regions 160-218 and 743-854.

What this sample's time point label stands for: baseline before first vaccination. Vaccinee samples came from UK trials COV001 and COV002, including a single-blind randomized controlled phase 2/3 trial of AZD1222 (ChAdOx1 nCoV-19) in healthy adults. For TCRbeta chain sequencing, PBMC samples from trial participants were taken at day 0 and at day 28 after the second dose. V loses 1 base, J loses 8 bases, and the germline ends lie 12 bases apart. The CDR3, from cysteine to phenylalanine, totals 15 residues. Solely the CDR3 DNA is kept, with 45 bases framed from the first base. CDR1 and CDR2, looked up from the germline V gene, are MNHNS and SASEGT. The CDR3 regions of human TCRbeta chains were analyzed by immunosequencing. Regarding the original processing steps: TCRs in the repertoires were matched against a reference library of SARS-CoV-2-specific TCRs that had been generated with the MIRA antigen-specificity platform. Breadth meant the fraction of unique TCRs that were SARS-CoV-2-associated, whereas depth meant the fraction of total T cells that were SARS-CoV-2-associated. Using the MIRA data, each spike-specific TCR was mapped to the spike region that the TCR reacts to and placed in a CD4 or CD8 class. Log10-transformed breadth and depth values were compared by one-way ANOVA with Sidak's multiple comparisons tests. As stored in TCRdb, this immuneACCESS dataset retains in-frame rearrangements with V and J assigned. A fraction of the clones does not appear; measured against another copy, unresolved V genes explain less than half of the discrepancy, and the remainder lacks a known reason. V and J calls and clone size are those listed in that table; D and trimming were worked out from the DNA. Here the sample has roughly 160,000 clones; approximately 90% occur a single time. The ten largest clones add up to over 1.2% of the sample.

The clonotype was recovered from an adult in good health. The chain uses TRBV6-1 and TRBJ1-6; the D gene is perhaps TRBD1, on 6 matching bases. The sequences come from peripheral blood, collected on day 0 of AZD1222 vaccination. The nucleotides are TGTGCCAGCAGTGAAGAGGGGGTTAGTTATTCACCCCTCCACTTT. Protein translation: CASSEEGVSYSPLHF.